A selection of T cell receptor beta chains follows, all from one sample in a study of blood T cells in healthy people across ages. One entry per CDR3 protein, called by TCRdb with MiXCR from the 5' RACE reads. The sample contains nearly 800,000 distinct CDR3 sequences, about 25% of which appear only once. These same data were also listed under a study on T cells of mothers and their children.

The sequencing input was blood. Receptors were obtained from a boy aged 5 to 17 in good health. The conserved cysteine and the conserved F or W are not part of the CDR3 here.

V gene: TRBV21-1; CDR3 protein: AKTGGDGTEAF
V gene: TRBV20-1; CDR3 protein: SATSPRGPSYEQY
V gene: TRBV7-2; CDR3 protein: ASSLYLGVGTMRGNEQF
V gene: TRBV9; CDR3 protein: ASSAGTLANEKLF
V gene: TRBV7-2; CDR3 protein: ASSWSGGGHTEAF
V gene: TRBV6-5; CDR3 protein: ASTYLGGLASSGNTIY
V gene: TRBV7-9; CDR3 protein: ASGLTTGLETQY
V gene: TRBV7-6; CDR3 protein: ASSLSGTGNTIY
V gene: TRBV28; CDR3 protein: ASTDRMGSLYEQY
V gene: TRBV28; CDR3 protein: ASSGSGTFNEQY
V gene: TRBV9; CDR3 protein: ASSVEENTIY
V gene: TRBV4-1; CDR3 protein: ASSRGGVTKNIQY
V gene: TRBV4-3; CDR3 protein: ASSQGIDSAGSGVPQETQY
V gene: TRBV13; CDR3 protein: ASSVGGTASQETQY
V gene: TRBV12-3/TRBV12-4; CDR3 protein: ASSKDRVQETQY
V gene: TRBV3-1; CDR3 protein: ASSRVMQGAQDTQY
V gene: TRBV5-1; CDR3 protein: ASSPRTEDDQPQH
V gene: TRBV7-9; CDR3 protein: ASSSTRYTEAF
V gene: TRBV27; CDR3 protein: ASSLLDGYNEQF
V gene: TRBV4-2; CDR3 protein: ASSQNAGLAKNIQY
V gene: TRBV20-1; CDR3 protein: SARGTAIYEQY
V gene: TRBV2; CDR3 protein: ASSGRTGDEKLF